One sample yielded the 20 T cell receptor beta chains listed below, sequenced in a study of regulatory T cells in long-lasting Graves disease (dated by TCRdb to the early 2020s). The library was produced with multiplex PCR. TCRdb names Illumina HiSeq 4000 as the instrument used. TCR beta libraries were built with iRepertoire HTBI primers and Arm-PCR amplification of CDR3 regions. TCRdb applied fastp at Q25 and MiXCR to the public reads, then kept only in-frame beta chains. Rows matching on CDR3 protein sequence are summarized as one entry with the most common DNA and genes. This sample has roughly 500,000 distinct CDR3 sequences in its table, and roughly 13% of those were observed once. Jointly, the top ten make up roughly 9.7% of the sample. Interpreted using the paper, the time point label stands for: newly diagnosed GD, antithyroid drugs for less than 3 months. For both TCR sequencing and RNA sequencing, RNA was extracted from PBMCs in TRIzol.

These same records also appear under a second study, on T cells in Graves' hyperthyroidism and ophthalmopathy.

The specimen comprised peripheral blood mononuclear cells (PBMCs), sampled at new diagnosis, from a patient treated with antithyroid drugs. These receptor sequences come from a man aged 25-45 years with Graves disease. Donor details come from another sample of the same person, matched by shared clones.

As to this clonotype: A much more abundant neighbour one base away suggests this may be a read error. The rearrangement joins TRBV6-1 to TRBJ1-1; possibly TRBD1 for D (6 bases). This CDR3 has 13 amino acids. The V gene's germline CDR1 is MNHNS and CDR2 SASEGT. The CDR3 DNA is TGTGGCAGCACCCGACAGGAGTACACTGAAGCTTTCTTT. It encodes CGSTRQEYTEAFF.

J is TRBJ1-3 and V is TRBV4-1; no reliable D call. Looked up from germline, CDR1 is MGHRA and CDR2 is YSYEKL. This CDR3 spans 18 amino acids. The V and J ends lost 0 bases and 0 bases respectively, with 15 bases between them. CDR3 region: CASSQDPRGTGSGNTIYF. CDR3 sequence (DNA): TGCGCCAGCAGCCAAGATCCGAGAGGTACGGGCTCTGGAAACACCATATATTTT.

This clonotype has only one observation. This may be a read error, as it is one base from a much larger clone. The gene calls are TRBV24-1 and TRBJ2-1; D might be TRBD1 or TRBD2, each matching 7 bases. Germline loops: CDR1 KGHDR, CDR2 SFDVKD. The CDR3 is made up of 12 amino acids. The CDR3 nucleotides read TGTACCACCGGGAGGACAGGCAATGAGCAGTTCTTC. This encodes CTTGRTGNEQFF.

In its sample, this clonotype was seen many times. The chain carries TRBV28 and TRBJ2-7; 8 bases align to TRBD1. This CDR3 comprises 15 residues. Trimming cost V 4 bases and J 4 bases; bases outside gene matches: 9. CDR1 is MDHEN and CDR2 is SYDVKM in the germline V gene. CDR3 DNA sequence: TGTGCCAGCAGTTCCACGCCGGGACAGGAGTACGAGCAGTACTTC. It specifies CASSSTPGQEYEQYF.

There are a few counts of this clonotype. The rearrangement uses TRBV2 and TRBJ1-4, with a tentative D call TRBD1 (6 bases). This CDR3 has 15 amino acids. Germline V gives CDR1 SNHLY, CDR2 FYNNEI. Trimming left V 10 bases short and J 5 bases short, with 20 bases between. CDR3 sequence reads: CANSPQGIQNEKLFF. Written as DNA, the CDR3 is TGTGCCAACAGCCCCCAGGGGATCCAAAATGAAAAACTGTTTTTT. Looking up the rest from reference TRBV2 and TRBJ1-4 gives the full variable domain: EPEVTQTPSHQVTQMGQEVILRCVPISNHLYFYWYRQILGQKVEFLVSFYNNEISEKSEIFDDQFSVERPDGSNFTLKIRSTKLEDSAMYFCANSPQGIQNEKLFFGSGTQLSVL.

Of note for this clonotype: A far larger clone is one nucleotide away, so this likely arose from a read error. The chain has TRBV6-2 or TRBV6-3 and TRBJ2-2, with TRBD2 as a possible D gene (6 bases). The CDR3 spans 15 residues. Per the germline V gene, CDR1 is MNHEY and CDR2 is SVGEGT. Trimming cost V 1 base and J 3 bases, with 9 bases left between them. The CDR3 DNA reads as TGTGCCAGCAGTTACTATTCGGGAGACACCGGGGAGCTGTTTTTT. As protein: CASSYYSGDTGELFF.

This clonotype was found a few times. The rearrangement joins TRBV7-6 to TRBJ2-3, with D perhaps matching TRBD1 (5 bases). CDR1 SGHVS and CDR2 FNYEAQ come from the germline V gene. This CDR3 contains 16 residues. V lost 1 base and J lost 1, with 12 bases in between. The CDR3 loop is CASSLGARVRTDTQYF. The CDR3 DNA reads as TGTGCCAGCAGCTTAGGGGCCAGGGTCCGCACAGATACGCAGTATTTT.

This clonotype was seen many times. This rearrangement joins TRBV20-1 to TRBJ2-5; D remains ambiguous. This CDR3 comprises 16 residues. Germline V lookup: CDR1 DFQATT, CDR2 SNEGSKA (reference sequence). Trimming removed 0 bases from V and 0 bases from J, with 14 bases in between. The CDR3 spells CSARDGRVPDQETQYF. CDR3 bases: TGCAGTGCTAGAGATGGCCGGGTTCCGGACCAAGAGACCCAGTACTTC.

This clonotype was counted between two and nine times. This chain uses TRBV4-2 with TRBJ2-7; D assignment may be TRBD1 or TRBD2 (5 bases each). Per the germline V gene, CDR1 is LGHNA and CDR2 is YNFKEQ. This CDR3 contains 16 residues. Deletions cut 0 bases from V and 0 bases from J, with 12 bases between. CDR3 sequence: CASSQEGTSLSYEQYF. The CDR3 DNA reads TGTGCCAGCAGCCAAGAGGGGACCTCCCTCTCCTACGAGCAGTACTTC.

This rearrangement joins TRBV24-1 to TRBJ2-1; perhaps TRBD1 as D (6 bases). V lost 3 bases and J lost 7, with 15 bases in between. The CDR3 covers 15 residues. Germline V CDR1 and CDR2: KGHDR, SFDVKD. The CDR3 spells CATSDPSRGINEQFF. The CDR3 coding sequence is TGTGCCACCAGTGATCCTAGCAGGGGAATAAATGAGCAGTTCTTC.

This clonotype has at least ten counts. The CDR3 is CSARGSGRNSDTQYF. The CDR3 DNA reads as TGCAGTGCTAGAGGTAGCGGGAGGAATTCGGATACGCAGTATTTT. V is TRBV20-1 and J is TRBJ2-3, with 10 bases matching TRBD2. This CDR3 has 15 amino acids. The trim removed 1 base at V and 6 bases at J, leaving 7 bases unmatched. Germline CDR1 reads DFQATT; CDR2 reads SNEGSKA (reference sequence).

In its sample, this clonotype was seen many times. This sequence joins TRBV2 and TRBJ2-1; 7 nucleotides line up with TRBD2. Germline lookup yields CDR1 SNHLY and CDR2 FYNNEI. There are 14 residues in the CDR3. V shed 4 bases and J 6 bases; nucleotides not matched to a gene: 6. The CDR3 sequence: CASSVAGALNEQFF. CDR3 nucleotides: TGTGCCAGCAGTGTTGCGGGAGCCCTCAATGAGCAGTTCTTC.

At least ten counts were recorded for this clonotype. V is TRBV6-1 and J is TRBJ1-2; 9 bases are shared with TRBD1. J lost 6 bases, V lost 3 bases, and 2 bases had no gene match. The CDR3 runs 13 residues. The germline CDR1 and CDR2 sequences are MNHNS and SASEGT. The CDR3 is CASSDDRGNGYTF. CDR3 bases: TGTGCCAGCAGTGATGACAGGGGGAATGGCTACACCTTC.

There are many counts of this clonotype. The chain combines TRBV20-1 with TRBJ1-2, with TRBD1 matching 11 bases. The CDR3 covers 14 residues. Germline V gene lookup returns CDR1 DFQATT and CDR2 SNEGSKA (reference sequence). The V gene end was trimmed by 5 bases and the J gene end by 8 bases; junction bases not matched to a gene: 10. The CDR3 is CSAASRDRGGGYTF. The CDR3 DNA is TGCAGTGCTGCGTCCCGGGACAGGGGGGGAGGCTACACCTTC.

V gene TRBV29-1 combines with J gene TRBJ2-7, with D perhaps given as TRBD1 or TRBD2 (5 bases each). Germline CDR1 is SQVTM and CDR2 is ANQGSEA. The CDR3 runs 12 residues. V was clipped by 6 bases and J by 2 bases, with 11 bases between them. The CDR3 region is CSVGTTTYEQYF. The CDR3, as DNA: TGCAGCGTAGGGACCACAACCTACGAGCAGTACTTC.

This clonotype was found many times. The chain combines TRBV6-5 with TRBJ2-1, with D possibly being TRBD2 (6 bases). V was clipped by 0 bases and J by 9 bases, with 12 bases between them. The CDR3 runs 14 residues. Germline V gene sequence: CDR1 MNHEY, CDR2 SVGAGI. This chain's CDR3 is CASSYSGLSGEQFF. The CDR3 region has the DNA TGTGCCAGCAGTTACTCGGGTCTTAGCGGTGAGCAGTTCTTC.

This clonotype was detected a few times. J is TRBJ1-6 and V is TRBV4-2; 8 bases match TRBD1. V trimming: 4 bases; J trimming: 7 bases; junction bases outside the gene matches: 6. The CDR3 covers 15 residues. Germline CDR1 and CDR2: LGHNA and YNFKEQ. The CDR3 loop reads CASSRATGENSPLHF. For the CDR3, the DNA is TGTGCCAGCAGCCGAGCGACAGGGGAAAATTCACCCCTCCACTTT.

This clonotype has at least ten counts. The chain is built from TRBV7-2 and TRBJ2-5; tentatively, D is TRBD2 (6 bases). V was clipped by 0 bases and J by 2 bases, with 13 bases between them. Germline CDR1 SGHTA, CDR2 FQGNSA. The CDR3 has 16 residues. The CDR3 sequence is CASSLAAGAGQETQYF. The CDR3 nucleotides read TGTGCCAGCAGCTTAGCGGCAGGCGCGGGGCAAGAGACCCAGTACTTC.

This clonotype was found many times. V is TRBV5-1 and J is TRBJ2-3; D uncertain. The CDR3 is 15 residues long. V lost 4 bases, J lost 0 bases, and 12 bases lay in between. Germline loops: CDR1 SGHRS, CDR2 YFSETQ. Here the CDR3 DNA reads TGCGCCAGCAGCCAAGACCCCGCGAGCACAGATACGCAGTATTTT. It is translated as CASSQDPASTDTQYF.

Points on this clonotype: Given a far larger clone just one base away, this is likely a sequencing read error. The rearrangement uses TRBV7-2 and TRBJ2-3; no reliable D call. With the DNA end fitting TRBJ2-7 better, the J assignment may be wrong. The CDR3 loop spans 15 amino acids. Germline CDR1 reads SGHTA; CDR2 reads FQGNSA. As DNA, the CDR3 is TGTGCCAGCAGCTTAGAGGGTGGAGTTTCCTACGAGCAGTACTTC. Translation gives CASSLEGGVSYEQYF.